What follows is one T cell receptor (beta chain) and its context. In germline, CDR1 is SGHVS, CDR2 FQNEAQ. Trimming stripped 3 bases from V and 1 base from J, with 18 bases between. The CDR3 contains 17 residues. The data derive from a study of blood T cell repertoires in COVID-19. Study-level information: In each case, the material was cDNA or gDNA derived from T cells, B-cell-depleted T cells, or PBMCs.

Per the study methods: Amplification from reference gene primers served as the basis for estimated nucleated cell counts. The assay was immunoSEQ multiplex PCR, and TCRdb's table has in-frame clones only and misses some. D and trimming come from the DNA, and the V and J calls and clone size come from that table. The sample gives around 320,000 clones, approximately 89% of which show up once; roughly 2.9% is in the top ten. Donors were grouped by their self-reported clinical history. Sequences were obtained from PBMCs or T cells enriched from blood (not recorded which). The clonotype originates from a woman aged 45 to 65 who had been exposed to COVID-19. This rearrangement joins TRBV7-8 to TRBJ1-1; tentatively, D is TRBD1 (5 bases). CDR3 loop: CASSLLARTQGNTEAFF. The CDR3 DNA follows: TGTGCCAGCAGCTTGCTGGCCCGGACCCAGGGGAACACTGAAGCTTTCTTT.